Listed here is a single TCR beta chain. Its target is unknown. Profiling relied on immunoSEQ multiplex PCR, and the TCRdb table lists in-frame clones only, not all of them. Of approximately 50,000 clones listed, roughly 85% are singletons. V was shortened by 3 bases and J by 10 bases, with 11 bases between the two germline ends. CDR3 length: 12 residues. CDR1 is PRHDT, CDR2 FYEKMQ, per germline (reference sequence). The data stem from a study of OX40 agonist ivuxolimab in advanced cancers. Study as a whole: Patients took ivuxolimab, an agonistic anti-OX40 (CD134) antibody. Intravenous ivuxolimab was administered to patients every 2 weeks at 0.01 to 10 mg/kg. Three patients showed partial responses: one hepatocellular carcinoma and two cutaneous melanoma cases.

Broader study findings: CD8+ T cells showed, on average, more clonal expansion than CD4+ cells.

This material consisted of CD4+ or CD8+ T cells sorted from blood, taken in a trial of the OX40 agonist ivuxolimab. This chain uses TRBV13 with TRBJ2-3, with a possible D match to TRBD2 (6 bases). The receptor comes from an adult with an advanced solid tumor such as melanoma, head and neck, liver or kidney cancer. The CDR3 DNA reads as TGTGCCAGCAGCTTGGAGGGCCGAGCGCAGTATTTT. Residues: CASSLEGRAQYF.